A selection of T cell receptor beta chains follows, all from one sample in a study of blood T cell repertoires in COVID-19. Here immunoSEQ multiplex PCR was the method, and the copy in TCRdb shows in-frame clones only, minus some. In the table there are over 200,000 clones, about 80% of which are singletons. What was sequenced was PBMCs or T cells enriched from blood (not recorded which). Source of these receptors: a man in his 60s who had recovered from COVID-19. Both conserved end residues are part of each CDR3. Fields, in order: CDR3 protein, CDR3 DNA, V gene, J gene, D gene, clone size. The D gene is left open where the match is weak. Rows may omit the clone size; those that give it use once, few, many or a size class.

CDR3 protein: CASSSRDRASTGELFF
CDR3 DNA: TGTGCCAGCAGTTCCCGGGACAGGGCTAGCACCGGGGAGCTGTTTTTT
V gene: TRBV6-5
J gene: TRBJ2-2
D gene: TRBD1
clone size: few

CDR3 protein: CASSPSGGIDGELFF
CDR3 DNA: TGCGCCAGCAGCCCTAGCGGGGGAATTGACGGGGAGCTGTTTTTT
V gene: TRBV5-1
J gene: TRBJ2-2
D gene: TRBD2
clone size: NA

CDR3 protein: CATSSGATYEQYF
CDR3 DNA: TGTGCCACCAGTTCAGGGGCGACCTACGAGCAGTACTTC
V gene: TRBV24-1
J gene: TRBJ2-7
D gene: NA
clone size: NA

CDR3 protein: CASTLGQVFDEQYF
CDR3 DNA: TGTGCCAGCACTTTGGGACAGGTATTTGACGAGCAGTACTTC
V gene: TRBV6-6
J gene: TRBJ2-7
D gene: TRBD1
clone size: once

CDR3 protein: CAWSLVRGGPAFF
CDR3 DNA: TGTGCCTGGAGTCTGGTCCGCGGGGGTCCGGCTTTCTTT
V gene: TRBV30
J gene: TRBJ1-1
D gene: NA
clone size: NA

CDR3 protein: CASSQELATYEQYF
CDR3 DNA: TGCGCCAGCAGCCAAGAGCTAGCCACCTACGAGCAGTACTTC
V gene: TRBV4-1
J gene: TRBJ2-7
D gene: NA
clone size: NA

CDR3 protein: CASSPGRGEQYF
CDR3 DNA: TGTGCCAGCTCACCCGGAAGAGGCGAGCAGTACTTC
V gene: TRBV18
J gene: TRBJ2-7
D gene: NA
clone size: NA

CDR3 protein: CASSPGTGDNQPQHF
CDR3 DNA: TGTGCCAGCTCACCAGGGACAGGGGACAATCAGCCCCAGCATTTT
V gene: TRBV18
J gene: TRBJ1-5
D gene: TRBD1
clone size: few

CDR3 protein: CASSSFTDSISYNEQFF
CDR3 DNA: TGTGCCAGCAGCTCGTTTACTGACAGCATCTCCTACAATGAGCAGTTCTTC
V gene: TRBV5-6
J gene: TRBJ2-1
D gene: NA
clone size: NA

CDR3 protein: CASSGPSGVEQYF
CDR3 DNA: TGTGCCAGCAGCGGCCCCTCAGGGGTCGAGCAGTACTTC
V gene: TRBV9
J gene: TRBJ2-7
D gene: NA
clone size: NA

CDR3 protein: CASSLTGGGGYTF
CDR3 DNA: TGTGCCAGCAGCTTGACAGGGGGCGGTGGCTACACCTTC
V gene: TRBV7-2
J gene: TRBJ1-2
D gene: TRBD1
clone size: NA

CDR3 protein: CASSPGTGGLNEQFF
CDR3 DNA: TGTGCCAGCAGCCCCGGGACAGGGGGTCTGAATGAGCAGTTCTTC
V gene: TRBV6-4
J gene: TRBJ2-1
D gene: TRBD1
clone size: NA

CDR3 protein: CASRTGFANTGELFF
CDR3 DNA: TGTGCCAGCAGAACAGGATTCGCGAACACCGGGGAGCTGTTTTTT
V gene: TRBV6-5
J gene: TRBJ2-2
D gene: NA
clone size: NA

CDR3 protein: CASSQGEAGGQETQYF
CDR3 DNA: TGTGCCAGCAGCCAAGGCGAAGCGGGGGGGCAAGAGACCCAGTACTTC
V gene: TRBV4-2
J gene: TRBJ2-5
D gene: TRBD2
clone size: NA

CDR3 protein: CASSPRLGLGYGYTF
CDR3 DNA: TGTGCCAGCAGCCCACGTCTGGGCTTAGGCTATGGCTACACCTTC
V gene: TRBV3-1/TRBV3-2
J gene: TRBJ1-2
D gene: NA
clone size: NA

CDR3 protein: CASSFGGRSADYGYTF
CDR3 DNA: TGTGCCAGCAGCTTTGGAGGGAGGAGTGCGGACTATGGCTACACCTTC
V gene: TRBV5-6
J gene: TRBJ1-2
D gene: NA
clone size: NA

CDR3 protein: CASSSLGGGVPDTQYF
CDR3 DNA: TGTGCCAGCAGCTCCCTGGGAGGGGGTGTCCCAGATACGCAGTATTTT
V gene: TRBV7-8
J gene: TRBJ2-3
D gene: NA
clone size: NA

CDR3 protein: CASSFRGTAVGYTF
CDR3 DNA: TGTGCCAGCAGCTTTCGCGGGACAGCGGTTGGCTACACCTTC
V gene: TRBV5-8
J gene: TRBJ1-2
D gene: TRBD1
clone size: NA

CDR3 protein: CASGQKTGGTYEQYF
CDR3 DNA: TGTGCTAGTGGCCAAAAGACAGGGGGGACCTACGAGCAGTACTTC
V gene: TRBV12-5
J gene: TRBJ2-7
D gene: TRBD1
clone size: NA

CDR3 protein: CASSRDSRGYTF
CDR3 DNA: TGTGCCAGCTCTCGGGACAGTCGTGGCTACACCTTC
V gene: TRBV18
J gene: TRBJ1-2
D gene: TRBD1
clone size: once

CDR3 protein: CASSPTLSGGAGEQFF
CDR3 DNA: TGCGCCAGCAGCCCCACCCTTAGCGGGGGGGCAGGTGAGCAGTTCTTC
V gene: TRBV5-1
J gene: TRBJ2-1
D gene: TRBD2
clone size: NA

CDR3 protein: CASSLGTGRNTIYF
CDR3 DNA: TGCGCCAGCAGCTTGGGGACAGGACGAAACACCATATATTTT
V gene: TRBV5-1
J gene: TRBJ1-3
D gene: TRBD1
clone size: NA

CDR3 protein: CASSLDASRSNEQFF
CDR3 DNA: TGTGCCAGCAGCTTAGACGCGAGTCGATCCAATGAGCAGTTCTTC
V gene: TRBV7-2
J gene: TRBJ2-1
D gene: NA
clone size: few

CDR3 protein: CASSPTGGNYGYTF
CDR3 DNA: TGTGCCAGCAGCCCGACAGGGGGGAACTATGGCTACACCTTC
V gene: TRBV4-2
J gene: TRBJ1-2
D gene: TRBD1
clone size: NA

CDR3 protein: CASSPSFQTGPIPYEQYF
CDR3 DNA: TGTGCCAGCTCACCATCTTTCCAGACAGGGCCGATCCCCTACGAGCAGTACTTC
V gene: TRBV18
J gene: TRBJ2-7
D gene: TRBD1
clone size: NA

CDR3 protein: CASSLLGVSNQPQHF
CDR3 DNA: TGCGCCAGCAGCTTGTTAGGGGTAAGCAATCAGCCCCAGCATTTT
V gene: TRBV5-1
J gene: TRBJ1-5
D gene: NA
clone size: NA

CDR3 protein: CASSLGGQMNTEAFF
CDR3 DNA: TGTGCCAGCAGCTTGGGGGGACAGATGAACACTGAAGCTTTCTTT
V gene: TRBV5-4
J gene: TRBJ1-1
D gene: TRBD1
clone size: NA

CDR3 protein: CASSPWGEGEKLFF
CDR3 DNA: TGTGCCAGCAGTCCCTGGGGGGAGGGTGAAAAACTGTTTTTT
V gene: TRBV27
J gene: TRBJ1-4
D gene: NA
clone size: NA

CDR3 protein: CASPKDPRGPSGYTF
CDR3 DNA: TGTGCCAGCCCAAAGGACCCCAGGGGACCGAGTGGCTACACCTTC
V gene: TRBV2
J gene: TRBJ1-2
D gene: NA
clone size: NA

CDR3 protein: CASSQVGGANSPLHF
CDR3 DNA: TGTGCCAGCAGCCAAGTAGGAGGGGCGAATTCACCCCTCCACTTT
V gene: TRBV3-1/TRBV3-2
J gene: TRBJ1-6
D gene: NA
clone size: NA

CDR3 protein: CASSPDSQETQYF
CDR3 DNA: TGTGCCAGCAGCCCGGACAGCCAAGAGACCCAGTACTTC
V gene: TRBV11-3
J gene: TRBJ2-5
D gene: NA
clone size: NA

CDR3 protein: CASSSTGMNTEAFF
CDR3 DNA: TGTGCCAGCAGTTCCACAGGGATGAACACTGAAGCTTTCTTT
V gene: TRBV27
J gene: TRBJ1-1
D gene: NA
clone size: NA

CDR3 protein: CASSEVYSNQPQHF
CDR3 DNA: TGTGCCAGCAGTGAAGTGTATAGCAATCAGCCCCAGCATTTT
V gene: TRBV6-1
J gene: TRBJ1-5
D gene: NA
clone size: once

CDR3 protein: CASSPGQVTDTQYF
CDR3 DNA: TGTGCCAGCAGTCCCGGACAGGTGACAGATACGCAGTATTTT
V gene: TRBV2
J gene: TRBJ2-3
D gene: TRBD1
clone size: NA

CDR3 protein: CATSRGENTEAFF
CDR3 DNA: TGTGCCACCAGCAGAGGAGAAAACACTGAAGCTTTCTTT
V gene: TRBV15
J gene: TRBJ1-1
D gene: NA
clone size: NA

CDR3 protein: CASSLATYEQYF
CDR3 DNA: TGTGCCAGCAGCTTAGCTACCTACGAGCAGTACTTC
V gene: TRBV11-1
J gene: TRBJ2-7
D gene: NA
clone size: NA

CDR3 protein: CAISGPLYNEQFF
CDR3 DNA: TGTGCCATCAGTGGCCCACTATACAATGAGCAGTTCTTC
V gene: TRBV10-3
J gene: TRBJ2-1
D gene: NA
clone size: few

CDR3 protein: CASSQEDGGAGGELFF
CDR3 DNA: TGTGCCAGCAGCCAAGAGGACGGGGGGGCTGGCGGGGAGCTGTTTTTT
V gene: TRBV3-1/TRBV3-2
J gene: TRBJ2-2
D gene: TRBD2
clone size: NA

CDR3 protein: CASKISGAADTQYF
CDR3 DNA: TGTGCCAGCAAAATTAGCGGGGCCGCAGATACGCAGTATTTT
V gene: TRBV6-6
J gene: TRBJ2-3
D gene: TRBD2
clone size: NA

CDR3 protein: CASSSTGDRYNEQFF
CDR3 DNA: TGTGCCAGCAGCTCGACAGGGGATCGGTACAATGAGCAGTTCTTC
V gene: TRBV7-2
J gene: TRBJ2-1
D gene: TRBD1
clone size: NA

CDR3 protein: CASGTGTGVNSPLHF
CDR3 DNA: TGTGCTAGTGGGACCGGAACAGGGGTTAATTCACCCCTCCACTTT
V gene: TRBV12-5
J gene: TRBJ1-6
D gene: TRBD1
clone size: NA